These T cell receptor beta chains were read from a single sample in a study of naive and memory T cell subsets. TCRdb recomputed calls from the UMI-ligation and nested PCR reads with MiXCR, one row per CDR3 protein. Among tens of thousands of distinct CDR3 sequences listed, around 6.5% were seen once. The material sequenced was central memory CD4+ T cells from blood. These receptors were taken from a human donor in good health. The CDR3 runs from the conserved cysteine through the conserved F or W. D genes are given only for firm matches. Clone size appears in some rows only: once, few, many, or a class for an expanded clone.

CDR3 protein: CAWHRGGGPYEQYF
CDR3 DNA: TGTGCCTGGCACAGAGGGGGAGGGCCCTACGAGCAGTACTTC
clone size: many
V gene: TRBV30
D gene: NA
J gene: TRBJ2-7

CDR3 protein: CASSQVTGTNEKLFF
CDR3 DNA: TGTGCCAGCAGCCAAGTTACAGGAACTAATGAAAAACTGTTTTTT
clone size: many
V gene: TRBV4-2
D gene: NA
J gene: TRBJ1-4

CDR3 protein: CAWGTSGGGDTQYF
CDR3 DNA: TGTGCCTGGGGGACTAGCGGGGGCGGAGATACGCAGTATTTT
clone size: many
V gene: TRBV30
D gene: TRBD2
J gene: TRBJ2-3

CDR3 protein: CSASIHNEQFF
CDR3 DNA: TGCAGTGCTAGTATTCACAATGAGCAATTCTTC
clone size: many
V gene: TRBV20-1
D gene: NA
J gene: TRBJ2-1

CDR3 protein: CASSRRWGAANNEQFF
CDR3 DNA: TGTGCCAGCAGCCGGAGGTGGGGGGCAGCCAACAATGAGCAGTTCTTC
clone size: many
V gene: TRBV7-3
D gene: NA
J gene: TRBJ2-1

CDR3 protein: CASSETNTEAFF
CDR3 DNA: TGTGCCAGCAGTGAAACGAACACTGAAGCTTTCTTT
clone size: few
V gene: TRBV2
D gene: NA
J gene: TRBJ1-1

CDR3 protein: CASRSIYNEQFF
CDR3 DNA: TGTGCCAGCCGGTCTATATACAATGAGCAGTTCTTC
clone size: few
V gene: TRBV7-2
D gene: NA
J gene: TRBJ2-1

CDR3 protein: CSVLGGQGDTDTQYF
CDR3 DNA: TGCAGCGTTTTGGGGGGACAGGGGGACACAGATACGCAGTATTTT
clone size: many
V gene: TRBV29-1
D gene: TRBD1
J gene: TRBJ2-3

CDR3 protein: CSAREGGDNQPQHF
CDR3 DNA: TGCAGTGCTAGAGAAGGCGGAGACAATCAGCCCCAGCATTTT
clone size: many
V gene: TRBV20-1
D gene: NA
J gene: TRBJ1-5

CDR3 protein: CASGLSGRADQPQHF
CDR3 DNA: TGTGCTAGTGGTCTCTCGGGGAGAGCTGATCAGCCCCAGCATTTT
clone size: many
V gene: TRBV12-5
D gene: NA
J gene: TRBJ1-5

CDR3 protein: CSAGEGQNEQFF
CDR3 DNA: TGCAGTGCTGGAGAGGGACAGAATGAGCAGTTCTTC
clone size: NA
V gene: TRBV20-1
D gene: TRBD1
J gene: TRBJ2-1

CDR3 protein: CASSQGDTGHQPQHF
CDR3 DNA: TGTGCCAGCAGTCAGGGTGATACAGGGCATCAGCCCCAGCATTTT
clone size: many
V gene: TRBV12-3/TRBV12-4
D gene: NA
J gene: TRBJ1-5

CDR3 protein: CASSGYNEQFF
CDR3 DNA: TGTGCCAGCAGTGGGTACAATGAGCAGTTCTTC
clone size: many
V gene: TRBV2
D gene: NA
J gene: TRBJ2-1

CDR3 protein: CASRDTGGTGQETQYF
CDR3 DNA: TGTGCCAGCAGGGACACAGGGGGCACGGGTCAAGAGACCCAGTACTTC
clone size: many
V gene: TRBV6-6
D gene: TRBD1
J gene: TRBJ2-5

CDR3 protein: CAIAGNPGTEAFF
CDR3 DNA: TGTGCCATCGCCGGCAACCCCGGGACTGAAGCTTTCTTT
clone size: many
V gene: TRBV10-3
D gene: NA
J gene: TRBJ1-1

CDR3 protein: CSVEPHGGGARGGYGYTF
CDR3 DNA: TGCAGCGTTGAACCCCACGGGGGGGGGGCACGAGGAGGGTATGGCTACACCTTC
clone size: few
V gene: TRBV29-1
D gene: NA
J gene: TRBJ1-2

CDR3 protein: CASSLRYGYTF
CDR3 DNA: TGTGCCAGCAGTTTACGCTATGGCTACACCTTC
clone size: few
V gene: TRBV28
D gene: NA
J gene: TRBJ1-2

CDR3 protein: CASSVYNSPLHF
CDR3 DNA: TGTGCCAGCAGCGTTTATAATTCACCCCTCCACTTT
clone size: many
V gene: TRBV12-3/TRBV12-4
D gene: NA
J gene: TRBJ1-6

CDR3 protein: CASSSALGGWQETQYF
CDR3 DNA: TGTGCCAGCAGCTCCGCGTTGGGGGGTTGGCAAGAGACCCAGTACTTC
clone size: many
V gene: TRBV5-5
D gene: NA
J gene: TRBJ2-5

CDR3 protein: CASSLTSGRTGELFF
CDR3 DNA: TGCGCCAGCAGCTTAACTAGCGGGAGAACCGGGGAGCTGTTTTTT
clone size: many
V gene: TRBV5-1
D gene: TRBD2
J gene: TRBJ2-2

CDR3 protein: CSARDRNPGQGAPNYGYTF
CDR3 DNA: TGCAGTGCTAGAGATCGGAACCCGGGACAGGGGGCGCCTAACTATGGCTACACCTTC
clone size: many
V gene: TRBV20-1
D gene: TRBD1
J gene: TRBJ1-2

CDR3 protein: CASSLARGRETQYF
CDR3 DNA: TGTGCCAGCAGCTTGGCCAGGGGGCGAGAGACCCAGTACTTC
clone size: many
V gene: TRBV7-2
D gene: TRBD1
J gene: TRBJ2-5

CDR3 protein: CASSLVLSDTQYF
CDR3 DNA: TGTGCCAGCAGCTTAGTCCTCTCAGATACGCAGTATTTT
clone size: many
V gene: TRBV7-2
D gene: NA
J gene: TRBJ2-3

CDR3 protein: CASSLGQGRGGGYTF
CDR3 DNA: TGTGCCAGCAGCTTGGGACAGGGGAGAGGTGGTGGCTACACCTTC
clone size: many
V gene: TRBV3-1
D gene: TRBD1
J gene: TRBJ1-2

CDR3 protein: CASSVPTGLSYEQYF
CDR3 DNA: TGTGCCAGCAGTGTCCCAACAGGGTTGTCCTACGAGCAGTACTTC
clone size: many
V gene: TRBV12-3/TRBV12-4
D gene: NA
J gene: TRBJ2-7

CDR3 protein: CSAIAGSRNEQFF
CDR3 DNA: TGCAGTGCTATCGCAGGGTCTCGGAATGAGCAGTTCTTC
clone size: few
V gene: TRBV20-1
D gene: NA
J gene: TRBJ2-1

CDR3 protein: CASSLLRENTEAFF
CDR3 DNA: TGTGCCAGCAGCCTCCTGAGGGAGAACACTGAAGCTTTCTTT
clone size: NA
V gene: TRBV7-2
D gene: NA
J gene: TRBJ1-1

CDR3 protein: CASSPAVGTGGGYGYTF
CDR3 DNA: TGCGCCAGCAGCCCTGCGGTCGGGACAGGGGGCGGCTATGGCTACACCTTC
clone size: many
V gene: TRBV5-1
D gene: TRBD1
J gene: TRBJ1-2

CDR3 protein: CASSNTGTGGNTIYF
CDR3 DNA: TGTGCCAGCAGTAACACCGGGACGGGAGGAAACACCATATATTTT
clone size: many
V gene: TRBV6-2/TRBV6-3
D gene: NA
J gene: TRBJ1-3

CDR3 protein: CAISDSGSAMFPQYF
CDR3 DNA: TGTGCCATCAGTGATTCTGGCAGCGCAATGTTTCCGCAGTACTTC
clone size: many
V gene: TRBV10-3
D gene: NA
J gene: TRBJ2-7

CDR3 protein: CASGTSETTDTQYF
CDR3 DNA: TGCGCCAGCGGGACTAGCGAGACCACAGATACGCAGTATTTT
clone size: many
V gene: TRBV5-1
D gene: TRBD2
J gene: TRBJ2-3

CDR3 protein: CASRLTSGSGEQFF
CDR3 DNA: TGTGCCAGCCGATTGACTAGCGGGAGTGGTGAGCAGTTCTTC
clone size: few
V gene: TRBV6-2/TRBV6-3
D gene: TRBD2
J gene: TRBJ2-1

CDR3 protein: CASSLEKPGGYTF
CDR3 DNA: TGCGCCAGCAGCTTGGAAAAACCGGGTGGCTACACCTTC
clone size: many
V gene: TRBV5-1
D gene: NA
J gene: TRBJ1-2

CDR3 protein: CASSQKRGGSYNEQFF
CDR3 DNA: TGCGCCAGCAGCCAAAAGCGGGGGGGCTCCTACAATGAGCAGTTCTTC
clone size: few
V gene: TRBV4-3
D gene: TRBD2
J gene: TRBJ2-1

CDR3 protein: CATSLGSNTEAFF
CDR3 DNA: TGTGCCACCAGTCTCGGATCAAACACTGAAGCTTTCTTT
clone size: medium-sized
V gene: TRBV24-1
D gene: NA
J gene: TRBJ1-1

CDR3 protein: CASSLVRDNEQFF
CDR3 DNA: TGCGCCAGCAGCTTGGTTCGGGACAATGAGCAGTTCTTC
clone size: few
V gene: TRBV5-1
D gene: NA
J gene: TRBJ2-1

CDR3 protein: CASSQDWGRGNEQFF
CDR3 DNA: TGCGCCAGCAGCCAAGATTGGGGCAGGGGCAATGAGCAGTTCTTC
clone size: many
V gene: TRBV4-3
D gene: NA
J gene: TRBJ2-1

CDR3 protein: CASSLGRQGGTGELFF
CDR3 DNA: TGTGCCAGCAGCTTGGGTCGGCAGGGAGGCACCGGGGAGCTGTTTTTT
clone size: many
V gene: TRBV7-9
D gene: NA
J gene: TRBJ2-2

CDR3 protein: CASSPRQGVFQLRDEAFF
CDR3 DNA: TGTGCCAGCAGTCCACGACAGGGGGTATTTCAATTAAGGGATGAAGCTTTCTTT
clone size: many
V gene: TRBV28
D gene: TRBD1
J gene: TRBJ1-1

CDR3 protein: CASSLASVAGGLNNEQFF
CDR3 DNA: TGTGCCAGCAGCTTAGCATCAGTAGCGGGGGGTCTGAACAATGAGCAGTTCTTC
clone size: NA
V gene: TRBV7-2
D gene: TRBD2
J gene: TRBJ2-1

CDR3 protein: CSASPLDADNQPQHF
CDR3 DNA: TGCAGTGCCTCACCCCTTGATGCGGACAATCAGCCCCAGCATTTT
clone size: NA
V gene: TRBV20-1
D gene: NA
J gene: TRBJ1-5

CDR3 protein: CAVGASRTTVGYNEQFF
CDR3 DNA: TGTGCCGTCGGGGCCAGCAGGACTACGGTCGGGTACAATGAGCAGTTCTTC
clone size: many
V gene: TRBV19
D gene: NA
J gene: TRBJ2-1

CDR3 protein: CSARGQAADPYEQYF
CDR3 DNA: TGCAGTGCTAGAGGACAGGCCGCAGATCCCTACGAGCAGTACTTC
clone size: many
V gene: TRBV20-1
D gene: NA
J gene: TRBJ2-7

CDR3 protein: CASSQGKRGYTF
CDR3 DNA: TGTGCCAGCAGCCAAGGGAAAAGGGGCTACACCTTC
clone size: NA
V gene: TRBV3-1
D gene: NA
J gene: TRBJ1-2

CDR3 protein: CASSLRTGGYTGELFF
CDR3 DNA: TGTGCCAGCAGCTTACGGACAGGGGGGTACACCGGGGAGCTGTTTTTT
clone size: many
V gene: TRBV27
D gene: TRBD1
J gene: TRBJ2-2

CDR3 protein: CAISDGRDQPQHF
CDR3 DNA: TGTGCCATCAGTGACGGCAGGGATCAGCCCCAGCATTTT
clone size: many
V gene: TRBV10-3
D gene: NA
J gene: TRBJ1-5

CDR3 protein: CASSLGVWGTTEQFF
CDR3 DNA: TGTGCCAGCAGTTTGGGAGTTTGGGGCACTACTGAGCAGTTCTTC
clone size: NA
V gene: TRBV6-2/TRBV6-3
D gene: NA
J gene: TRBJ2-1